This is a list of T cell receptor beta chains from one sample in a study of blood T cells in healthy people across ages. TCRdb called the 5' RACE reads again in MiXCR, with one record for every CDR3 protein. The table shows just over 1 million distinct CDR3 sequences, with under 45% occurring only once. Sequencing was carried out using blood. Every receptor here comes from an older woman in good health. CDR3s include the opening cysteine and the closing phenylalanine or tryptophan. D genes are given only for firm matches. A row's size may be missing; if present it is once, few, many or a size class.

CDR3 protein	CDR3 DNA	V gene	J gene	clone size	D gene
CASSLAMGAGGPLETQYF	TGTGCCAGCAGCTTAGCGATGGGGGCGGGAGGGCCGTTGGAGACCCAGTACTTC	TRBV7-2	TRBJ2-5	few	TRBD2
CASSPRGGHQGTDTQYF	TGCGCCAGCAGCCCCCGTGGGGGACACCAGGGCACAGATACGCAGTATTTT	TRBV5-1	TRBJ2-3	.	.
CASSISSGESPLHF	TGTGCCAGCAGCATCTCCTCAGGGGAATCACCCCTCCACTTT	TRBV9	TRBJ1-6	.	.
CASSPRAGAGTDTQYF	TGTGCCAGCAGCCCCAGGGCCGGTGCGGGAACAGATACGCAGTATTTT	TRBV11-3	TRBJ2-3	.	.
CSVAGGRPSTDTQYF	TGCAGCGTTGCGGGTGGGCGACCTAGCACAGATACGCAGTATTTT	TRBV29-1	TRBJ2-3	few	.
CAAPQGDTQYF	TGTGCGGCCCCACAGGGTGATACGCAGTATTTT	TRBV6-6	TRBJ2-3	.	.
CASSPVSGPSRNEQFF	TGTGCCAGCAGCCCCGTCAGCGGACCCTCTCGGAATGAGCAGTTCTTC	TRBV7-2	TRBJ2-1	.	.
CASSRNRGHGYTF	TGTGCCAGCAGCCGAAACAGGGGGCATGGCTACACCTTC	TRBV11-2	TRBJ1-2	once	TRBD1
CSELLFECSGANVLTF	TGCAGTGAATTACTATTTGAGTGCTCTGGGGCCAACGTCCTGACTTTC	TRBV20-1	TRBJ2-6	.	.
CASTQSGGRNYGYTF	TGTGCCAGCACCCAAAGCGGGGGGCGCAACTATGGCTACACCTTC	TRBV6-5	TRBJ1-2	.	.
CASSLLGTDEKLFF	TGCGCCAGCAGCTTGCTAGGGACGGACGAAAAACTGTTTTTT	TRBV5-1	TRBJ1-4	.	.
CASSFATSGSTDTQYF	TGTGCCAGCAGTTTTGCGACTAGCGGCAGCACAGATACGCAGTATTTT	TRBV12-3/TRBV12-4	TRBJ2-3	.	TRBD2
CASSLGPPGANYGYTF	TGTGCCAGCAGCTTAGGCCCGCCGGGAGCTAACTATGGCTACACCTTC	TRBV7-8	TRBJ1-2	.	.
CASSLYGNYNEQFF	TGTGCCAGCAGCTTGTACGGAAACTACAATGAGCAGTTCTTC	TRBV11-2	TRBJ2-1	.	.
CASTQGQTQFF	TGTGCCAGCACCCAAGGGCAAACGCAGTTCTTC	TRBV28	TRBJ2-1	few	.
CSVEVRGTGELFF	TGCAGCGTTGAAGTCCGGGGCACCGGGGAGCTGTTTTTT	TRBV29-1	TRBJ2-2	few	.
CASSPPRDHHETQYF	TGTGCCAGCAGCCCTCCTCGGGACCACCACGAGACCCAGTACTTC	TRBV7-2	TRBJ2-5	few	.